This T cell receptor (beta chain) was obtained from a study of cytomegalovirus exposure and HLA in healthy donors. Study conclusions and caveats: HLA alleles showed associations with some 17,000 TCR beta sequences in a later analysis, at a 0.05 false discovery rate. The study dropped some indistinguishable V segments, TRBV6-2 and TRBV6-3 among them.

There are a few counts of this clone. The antigen is undetermined. With 0 bases clipped from V and 2 bases from J, the junction kept 10 bases outside the gene matches. Per the germline V gene, CDR1 is SGHDN and CDR2 is FVKESK. The CDR3 contains 19 residues. The PCR contained 60 Vbeta and 13 Jbeta primers. The method was immunoSEQ multiplex PCR; TCRdb's version includes in-frame clones alone and lacks a portion of them. The repertoire holds 140,000 or so clones, with 76% as singletons. This chain links TRBV14 with TRBJ1-3; 10 nucleotides agree with TRBD1. The sample consisted of PBMCs. This clonotype was sampled from a woman in her thirties or forties in good health and CMV-seronegative. The CDR3 loop is CASSQEYIGTGETGNTIYF. For the CDR3, the DNA is TGTGCCAGCAGCCAAGAATATATAGGGACAGGGGAAACTGGAAACACCATATATTTT. The whole variable domain, filled in from reference TRBV14 and TRBJ1-3, reads EAGVTQFPSHSVIEKGQTVTLRCDPISGHDNLYWYRRVMGKEIKFLLHFVKESKQDESGMPNNRFLAERTGGTYSTLKVQPAELEDSGVYFCASSQEYIGTGETGNTIYFGEGSWLTVV.